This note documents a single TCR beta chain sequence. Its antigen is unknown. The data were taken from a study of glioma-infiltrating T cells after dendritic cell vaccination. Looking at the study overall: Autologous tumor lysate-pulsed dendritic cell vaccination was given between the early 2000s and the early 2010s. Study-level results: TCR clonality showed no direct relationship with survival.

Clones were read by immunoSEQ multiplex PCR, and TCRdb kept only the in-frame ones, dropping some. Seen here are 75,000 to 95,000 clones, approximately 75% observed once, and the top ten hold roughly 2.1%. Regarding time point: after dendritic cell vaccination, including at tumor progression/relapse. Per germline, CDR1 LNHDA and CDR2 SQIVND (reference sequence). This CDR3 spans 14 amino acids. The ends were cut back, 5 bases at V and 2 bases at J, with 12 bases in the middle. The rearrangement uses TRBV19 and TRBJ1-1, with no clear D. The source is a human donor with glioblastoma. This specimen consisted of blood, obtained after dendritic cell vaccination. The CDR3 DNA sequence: TGTGCCAGTAGTGAACACAGTTCTAACACTGAAGCTTTCTTT. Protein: CASSEHSSNTEAFF.